The 28 T cell receptor beta chains listed next were all sequenced from one sample in a study of CD8 T cells in Susac syndrome. The RNA, about 0.45 to 1 ug, was put through reverse transcription using random hexamers. TCRdb re-called the immunoSEQ multiplex PCR reads through MiXCR, storing one row per CDR3 protein. The sample lists some 400,000 distinct CDR3 sequences, 85% seen once, with about 0.12% in the top ten. Sequences were obtained from CD8+ T cells from PBMCs. Receptor source: a human donor with multiple sclerosis.

This clonotype was picked up a small number of times. V is TRBV19 and J is TRBJ2-2, with D unclear. V lost 1 base and J lost 1, with 4 bases in between. Germline V gives CDR1 LNHDA, CDR2 SQIVND (reference sequence). The CDR3 sequence is 14 residues long. This chain's CDR3 is CASSIAGNTGELFF. The CDR3 DNA is TGTGCCAGTAGTATAGCCGGGAACACCGGGGAGCTGTTTTTT.

The J gene is TRBJ1-5, the V gene TRBV25-1; D uncertain. The CDR3 is 14 residues long. Germline lookup yields CDR1 MGHDK and CDR2 SYGVNS. V was pared by 1 base and J by 0 bases, with 4 bases between. CDR3 bases: TGTGCCAGCAGTGAATTCAATAGCAATCAGCCCCAGCATTTT. Translating gives CASSEFNSNQPQHF.

This chain links TRBV20-1 with TRBJ2-1, with D hard to call. V lost 1 base, J lost 3 bases, and 19 bases lay in between. Germline CDR1 DFQATT, CDR2 SNEGSKA (reference sequence). The CDR3 covers 17 residues. CDR3 in amino acids: CSARVQGIDQVYNEQFF. CDR3 sequence (DNA): TGCAGTGCTAGAGTCCAAGGGATAGACCAGGTCTACAATGAGCAGTTCTTC.

This clonotype has only a few counts. The genes are TRBV10-3 and TRBJ2-7; the match to TRBD2 covers 8 bases. The CDR3 is made up of 14 amino acids. The germline CDR1 and CDR2 sequences are ENHRY and SYGVKD. The junction had 7 bases not matched to a gene; V was cut back by 4 bases and J by 5 bases. The CDR3 protein is CAISVGTRNHEQYF. The DNA of the CDR3 is TGTGCCATCAGTGTGGGGACTAGGAACCACGAGCAGTACTTC.

Only a few counts were recorded for this clonotype. V gene TRBV27 combines with J gene TRBJ1-5, with D possibly being TRBD1 (6 bases). The V gene's germline CDR1 is MNHEY and CDR2 SMNVEV (reference sequence). Trimming removed 3 bases from V and 6 bases from J, with 9 bases in between. The CDR3 sequence is 13 residues long. The CDR3 region is CASSFGGGQPQHF. The CDR3 region has the DNA TGTGCCAGCAGTTTTGGGGGCGGTCAGCCCCAGCATTTT.

The chain joins TRBV6-1 to TRBJ2-1, with D possibly being TRBD1 (5 bases). Germline values: CDR1 MNHNS, CDR2 SASEGT. The germline V and J ends were trimmed by 1 base and 4 bases, with 14 bases remaining between them. The CDR3 sequence is 16 residues long. CDR3 sequence: CASSEVAGYLYNEQFF. Here the CDR3 DNA reads TGTGCCAGCAGTGAAGTGGCAGGGTATCTATACAATGAGCAGTTCTTC.

The chain is built from TRBV10-2 and TRBJ2-2, with no clear D. The germline V and J ends were trimmed by 1 base and 2 bases, with 5 bases remaining between them. This CDR3 is built from 14 residues. CDR1 and CDR2 (germline): WSHSY, SAAADI. The CDR3 region is CASSEYGNTGELFF. The CDR3, as DNA: TGCGCCAGCAGTGAGTACGGAAACACCGGGGAGCTGTTTTTT.

The chain joins TRBV30 to TRBJ1-2; D uncertain. The V and J ends lost 2 bases and 7 bases respectively, with 17 bases between them. Germline CDR1 is GTSNPN and CDR2 is SVGIG (reference sequence). The CDR3 length is 14 residues. In DNA form, the CDR3 reads TGTGCCTGGAGTCCCCCGGACCTGGTAGCTGGCTACACCTTC. This gives the protein CAWSPPDLVAGYTF. The whole variable domain, filled in from reference TRBV30 and TRBJ1-2, reads SQTIHQWPATLVQPVGSPLSLECTVEGTSNPNLYWYRQAAGRGLQLLFYSVGIGQISSEVPQNLSASRPQDRQFILSSKKLLLSDSGFYLCAWSPPDLVAGYTFGSGTRLTVV.

This chain joins TRBV6-1 and TRBJ2-1; 12 bases align to TRBD2. Germline lookup yields CDR1 MNHNS and CDR2 SASEGT. The CDR3 length is 18 residues. V dropped 6 bases and J dropped 12; count of bases not matched to a gene: 21. As DNA, the CDR3 is TGTGCCAGCAGGACTAGCGGGAGCTTGGATTTTGGGTCCCCCTGGCAGTTCTTC. This codes for CASRTSGSLDFGSPWQFF.

The CDR3 protein is CASSFQGNYGYTF. The CDR3 DNA reads TGTGCCAGCAGTTTTCAAGGGAACTATGGCTACACCTTC. The V call is TRBV6-5, the J call TRBJ1-2; D not resolved. Germline V lookup: CDR1 MNHEY, CDR2 SVGAGI. The CDR3 is 13 residues long. The V end lost 4 bases, the J end lost 2 bases, and 8 bases lay between the germline ends.

This clonotype appeared a single time. This chain connects TRBV24-1 to TRBJ1-5, with a weak D call TRBD1 (6 bases). Per the germline V gene, CDR1 is KGHDR and CDR2 is SFDVKD. The CDR3 is made up of 15 amino acids. V gave up 6 bases and J gave up 3 bases, with 14 bases separating them. For the CDR3, the DNA is TGTGCCACCAGTCCCCTAGGACAGACCAATCAGCCCCAGCATTTT. Residues: CATSPLGQTNQPQHF.

DNA for the CDR3: TGTGCCAGCAGCTATCCCGGGAGGGGGAACACCGGGGAGCTGTTTTTT. This codes for CASSYPGRGNTGELFF. The chain combines TRBV5-5 with TRBJ2-2; TRBD2 aligns across 8 bases. The CDR3 is made up of 16 amino acids. The V segment lost 3 bases and the J segment 1 base; nucleotides outside the gene matches: 5. Germline V CDR1 and CDR2: SGHKS, YYEKEE (reference sequence).

This clonotype was seen a single time. This sequence joins TRBV19 and TRBJ2-5, with D maybe TRBD2 (7 bases). V shed 6 bases and J shed 4 bases, with 12 bases lying between them. From germline, CDR1 is LNHDA and CDR2 SQIVND (reference sequence). The CDR3 is made up of 13 amino acids. In DNA form, the CDR3 reads TGTGCCAGTAGGTTGGGGGGGCGAGAGACCCAGTACTTC. This translates into CASRLGGRETQYF.

V gene TRBV29-1 combines with J gene TRBJ2-1, with 11 bases that match TRBD2. This CDR3 region has 15 residues. CDR1 and CDR2 (germline): SQVTM, ANQGSEA. V lost 3 bases and J lost 6; bases outside the gene matches: 7. CDR3 in amino acids: CSVDRLAGKGNEQFF. CDR3 nucleotide sequence: TGCAGCGTTGACCGACTAGCGGGAAAGGGCAATGAGCAGTTCTTC.

This chain connects TRBV27 to TRBJ1-6; 8 nucleotides agree with TRBD1. Germline CDR1 MNHEY, CDR2 SMNVEV (reference sequence). The CDR3 sequence is 14 residues long. V lost 3 bases and J lost 9; bases outside the gene matches: 4. Here the CDR3 reads CASSLGQAGSPLHF. The CDR3 region has the DNA TGTGCCAGCAGTTTGGGACAGGCCGGTTCACCCCTCCACTTT.

The V gene is TRBV5-1, the J gene TRBJ2-6; 8 positions match TRBD1. Germline CDR1 reads SGHRS; CDR2 reads YFSETQ. The V segment lost 2 bases and the J segment 0 bases; nucleotides outside the gene matches: 10. The CDR3 consists of 19 residues. Here the CDR3 reads CASSFETGQVFSGANVLTF. In DNA form, the CDR3 reads TGCGCCAGCAGCTTCGAAACGGGACAGGTCTTCTCTGGGGCCAACGTCCTGACTTTC.

The chain has TRBV27 and TRBJ1-2; D might be TRBD1 (6 bases). The V end lost 3 bases, the J end lost 8 bases, and 22 bases lay between the germline ends. Germline V gene data show CDR1 as MNHEY and CDR2 as SMNVEV (reference sequence). The CDR3 has 16 amino acids. The CDR3 DNA reads TGTGCCAGCAGTTTGATCGGGGGGCTCACTGCGGACGGCTACACCTTC. Translated, it gives CASSLIGGLTADGYTF.

The CDR3 region is CASSLRSWDRVFNSNQPQHF. DNA for the CDR3: TGTGCCAGCAGTTTAAGGAGTTGGGACAGGGTTTTCAATAGCAATCAGCCCCAGCATTTT. This chain links TRBV28 with TRBJ1-5; TRBD1 aligns across 9 bases. Unmatched junction bases numbered 14, after V lost 2 bases and J lost 0 bases. Germline assignment: CDR1 MDHEN and CDR2 SYDVKM. There are 20 residues in the CDR3. The variable domain in full, with the rest retrieved from reference TRBV28 and TRBJ1-5, is DVKVTQSSRYLVKRTGEKVFLECVQDMDHENMFWYRQDPGLGLRLIYFSYDVKMKEKGDIPEGYSVSREKKERFSLILESASTNQTSMYLCASSLRSWDRVFNSNQPQHFGDGTRLSIL.

The chain uses TRBV10-3 and TRBJ2-7; the match to TRBD1 covers 8 bases. Trimming took 6 bases from V and 5 from J; bases not matched to a gene: 9. The length of the CDR3 is 14 residues. CDR1 ENHRY and CDR2 SYGVKD come from the germline V gene. CDR3 residues: CAIRPSDRVHEQYF. CDR3 in DNA: TGTGCCATCAGACCTTCGGACAGGGTCCACGAGCAGTACTTC.

V gene TRBV6-1 combines with J gene TRBJ1-1; a weak D match, TRBD1 (5 bases). The CDR3 covers 17 residues. V lost 3 bases to trimming and J lost 0 bases, with 17 bases between them. In germline, CDR1 is MNHNS, CDR2 SASEGT. CDR3 DNA sequence: TGTGCCAGCAGTGAGGTTTTGACAGAGGACATGAACACTGAAGCTTTCTTT. Translated, it gives CASSEVLTEDMNTEAFF.

The V and J genes are TRBV5-1 and TRBJ2-1; 11 bases line up with TRBD2. Looked up from germline, CDR1 is SGHRS and CDR2 is YFSETQ. The CDR3 runs to 14 residues. The ends lost 4 bases at V and 7 bases at J; junction bases unmatched: 4. The CDR3 region is CASSETSGANEQFF. CDR3 coding DNA: TGCGCCAGCAGCGAGACTAGCGGGGCGAATGAGCAGTTCTTC.

The rearrangement uses TRBV28 and TRBJ2-2; no definite D call. The CDR3 loop spans 16 amino acids. In germline, CDR1 is MDHEN, CDR2 SYDVKM. With 3 bases removed from V and 0 bases from J, the gap between germline ends came to 11 bases. This CDR3 is CASSFGVLANTGELFF. Here the CDR3 DNA reads TGTGCCAGCAGTTTTGGGGTCCTCGCGAACACCGGGGAGCTGTTTTTT. Complete variable domain (other parts from reference TRBV28 and TRBJ2-2): DVKVTQSSRYLVKRTGEKVFLECVQDMDHENMFWYRQDPGLGLRLIYFSYDVKMKEKGDIPEGYSVSREKKERFSLILESASTNQTSMYLCASSFGVLANTGELFFGEGSRLTVL.

The J gene is TRBJ2-7, the V gene TRBV9; 8 bases fit TRBD2. Germline loops: CDR1 SGDLS, CDR2 YYNGEE. The CDR3 loop spans 16 amino acids. Unmatched junction bases numbered 10, after V lost 3 bases and J lost 2 bases. The CDR3 DNA is TGTGCCAGCAGCGAAGGCTCGGGACTAGACGCCTACGAGCAGTACTTC. This gives the protein CASSEGSGLDAYEQYF. Based on the CDR3 plus reference TRBV9 and TRBJ2-7, the full variable domain is DSGVTQTPKHLITATGQRVTLRCSPRSGDLSVYWYQQSLDQGLQFLIQYYNGEERAKGNILERFSAQQFPDLHSELNLSSLELGDSALYFCASSEGSGLDAYEQYFGPGTRLTVT.

The gene calls are TRBV5-1 and TRBJ2-1; D is perhaps TRBD2 (6 bases). Germline lookup yields CDR1 SGHRS and CDR2 YFSETQ. This CDR3 contains 15 residues. V lost 0 bases and J 7 bases, leaving 14 bases between the germline ends. CDR3 sequence (DNA): TGCGCCAGCAGCTTGGCCGGGACGGAGGGGAATGAGCAGTTCTTC. Protein sequence: CASSLAGTEGNEQFF.

The gene calls are TRBV30 and TRBJ1-2; the D is unclear. This CDR3 comprises 11 residues. V was cut by 2 bases and J by 4 bases, with 5 bases left in between. Germline CDR1 is GTSNPN and CDR2 is SVGIG (reference sequence). The CDR3 region has the DNA TGTGCCTGGAGTTTTAGCTATGGCTACACCTTC. It translates to CAWSFSYGYTF.

This rearrangement joins TRBV12-5 to TRBJ2-1; D gene unclear. CDR3 length equals 14 residues. CDR1 is LGHNT and CDR2 is FRNRAP in the germline V gene. V dropped 1 base and J dropped 4 bases, with 8 bases sitting between them. The CDR3 DNA follows: TGTGCTAGTGGTTTGGCCATCCAATACAATGAGCAGTTCTTC. It specifies CASGLAIQYNEQFF.

The sample holds one count of this clonotype. This chain uses TRBV5-6 with TRBJ1-1; 7 nucleotides line up with TRBD1. Germline CDR1 and CDR2: SGHDT and YYEEEE. CDR3 size: 16 residues. The junction had 14 bases not matched to a gene; V was cut back by 4 bases and J by 5 bases. CDR3 amino acids: CASSTPTGPRGTEAFF. Written as DNA, the CDR3 is TGTGCCAGCAGCACGCCGACAGGGCCCCGAGGGACTGAAGCTTTCTTT.

This clonotype has a handful of counts. The chain links TRBV7-9 to TRBJ2-1; 7 bases align to TRBD1. The V and J ends lost 4 bases and 5 bases, in that order; junction bases with no gene match: 8. The CDR3 is 15 amino acids. Germline CDR1 SEHNR, CDR2 FQNEAQ (reference sequence). The CDR3 sequence is CASSSDRAADNEQFF. In nucleotides, the CDR3 is TGTGCCAGCAGCTCCGACAGGGCGGCCGACAATGAGCAGTTCTTC.